The 7 T cell receptor beta chains in this list originate from one sample, sequenced in a study of STAT5B mutations in CD4+ large granular lymphocyte leukemia. TCRdb keeps only in-frame clones here, not all; method: immunoSEQ multiplex PCR. Here the sample spans under 40,000 clones, approximately 80% being singletons. Sample: CD4+ T cells from blood buffy coats. The receptors stem from a human donor in good health.

The chain has TRBV7-2 and TRBJ1-5; D gene uncertain. CDR3 length: 14 residues. Trimming pared 2 bases from V and 2 bases from J, leaving 7 bases between. CDR1 and CDR2 from the germline V gene are SGHTA and FQGNSA. CDR3 sequence reads: CASSLIGGNQPQHF. DNA of the CDR3: TGTGCCAGCAGCTTAATCGGGGGCAATCAGCCCCAGCATTTT.

This chain joins TRBV6-1 and TRBJ1-2; D gene unclear. There are 13 residues in the CDR3. The V gene's germline CDR1 is MNHNS and CDR2 SASEGT. V shed 3 bases and J shed 1 base, with 6 bases lying between them. CDR3 nucleotide sequence: TGTGCCAGCAGTGAGGGCCGTAACTATGGCTACACCTTC. Amino acid sequence: CASSEGRNYGYTF.

This clone is a singleton in its sample. This chain links TRBV11-2 with TRBJ2-3; D is perhaps TRBD2 (6 bases). V lost 3 bases and J 2 bases, leaving 18 bases between the germline ends. The germline V gene encodes CDR1 SGHAT and CDR2 FQNNGV. The CDR3 extends over 17 amino acids. CDR3 DNA: TGTGCCAGCAGCTTTGGCGGTCGTGGGGGGAACACAGATACGCAGTATTTT. This codes for CASSFGGRGGNTDTQYF.

The chain couples TRBV11-2 to TRBJ2-1; the match to TRBD2 covers 8 bases. Germline V gene lookup returns CDR1 SGHAT and CDR2 FQNNGV. This CDR3 is built from 16 residues. V gave up 8 bases and J gave up 7 bases; unmatched junction bases: 16. The CDR3 loop reads CASQTRGGADWNEQFF. The CDR3, as DNA: TGTGCCAGCCAAACTCGGGGGGGCGCCGACTGGAATGAGCAGTTCTTC.

This clone appeared a single time. V and J are TRBV5-1 and TRBJ2-2; 7 nucleotides match TRBD1. CDR1 and CDR2 (germline): SGHRS, YFSETQ. This CDR3 has 18 residues. V lost 0 bases and J lost 0; bases outside the gene matches: 8. The CDR3 DNA reads TGCGCCAGCAGCTTGGTCGGGACAGTCCTCGCGAACACCGGGGAGCTGTTTTTT. It codes for CASSLVGTVLANTGELFF.

V and J are TRBV18 and TRBJ2-2; D unclear. CDR3 length: 15 amino acids. V lost 2 bases and J lost 5, with 12 bases in between. The germline gives CDR1 KGHSH, CDR2 LQKENI. The CDR3 coding sequence is TGTGCCAGCTCACCAAGCAGTTGGGGTACCGGGGAGCTGTTTTTT. Translated: CASSPSSWGTGELFF.

The J gene is TRBJ1-5, the V gene TRBV27; a possible D gene is TRBD1 (6 bases). This CDR3 region has 15 residues. Looked up from germline, CDR1 is MNHEY and CDR2 is SMNVEV (reference sequence). Trimming pared 6 bases from V and 0 bases from J, leaving 12 bases between. The CDR3, as DNA: TGTGCCAGCAGGCTAGGACAGTATAGCAATCAGCCCCAGCATTTT. Residues: CASRLGQYSNQPQHF.